This record concerns one T cell receptor beta chain sequence. This clonotype was observed a handful of times. Its target antigen remains unknown. Base-call qualities are not available, and no considerably larger clone is one nucleotide away. Naive CD8 T cell libraries were made from approximately 20,000 to 1,000,000 sorted cells using 10%, 30% or 50% of purified RNA. Naive CD8 T cells were FACS-sorted as CD8+CD4-CCR7+CD45RA+ on a BD FACSAria II into RLT Plus buffer. To test detection sensitivity, Jurkat RNA equivalent to more than 9 TCR copies was spiked into samples of roughly 17,000-1,000,000 naive CD8 T cells. CD8 T cells were enriched using RosetteSep CD8+ T Cell Enrichment Cocktail and Ficoll-Paque, and the enriched cells then underwent ACK red cell lysis. The sample belongs to a study of molecular identifiers for immune sequencing clone quantification (dated by TCRdb to the late 2010s). Regarding the study in general: For a replicate experiment, RNA from around 20,000 or 99,000 naive CD8 T cells was divided into five aliquots, of which four were sequenced. CD8 T cells were used in a methods study to benchmark molecular-identifier clustering-based TCR repertoire sequencing (MIDCIRS) and TCR RNA copy counting. Results the study describes overall, beyond this receptor: Spiked-in Jurkat TCR RNA (about 10 copies' worth), which is not part of the donor repertoire, was contained in the naive libraries. Clones above 20 RNA copies held over 98% of molecules in CMV-specific effector cells but under 1% in naive cells. Identical TCR molecules sharing a barcode could cause highly expanded clone sizes to be underestimated. Modeling gave 3 to 3.5 recovered TCR RNA copies per cell versus about 10 by digital PCR, implying 25% to 30% capture efficiency. Spiked-in Jurkat TCR RNA equal to a single cell's worth was reported to be detectable even within 1,100,000 naive CD8 T cells. When barcode sub-clustering was omitted, TCR diversity was inflated by chimeric consensus sequences, with chimeras reaching as high as 47%.

The method was PCR. Instrument used: NextSeq 500. Bulk TCR libraries were generated as previously described, with the TCR primers listed in Table S5 used. Total RNA was purified with the Qiagen AllPrep DNA/RNA kit. Before any analysis, reads coming from multiple sequencing runs of the same library were combined into one pool. The original pipeline was this. Only reads with exact TCR constant sequence were kept, trimmed to 150 nt, and grouped by their 12-nt molecular barcodes. Within each barcode group, reads were sub-clustered at a 15% Levenshtein threshold, and quality-weighted consensus sequences were built per RNA molecule. Non-functional sequences were filtered out, along with any lower-count sequence sitting one edit away from another sequence. Based on fitting two negative binomial distributions, any barcode sub-cluster with under 20% of the maximum read count was discarded. The public reads were reanalyzed by TCRdb: fastp trimming at Q25, MiXCR alignment, in-frame beta chains only. Merged by CDR3 protein, the rows form single entries marked with the most common genes and DNA. For this entry, the V and J calls and clone size follow TCRdb and not the study's own pipeline. The sample table records about 630,000 distinct CDR3 sequences; less than 30% of these occur just once. The ten largest clones represent 0.75% to 0.8% of the sample.

The CDR3 runs 15 amino acids, cysteine and phenylalanine included. The only DNA kept is the CDR3, 45 bases in frame from the first base. V ends up 6 bases short and J 4 bases short, with an unmatched junction base count of 9. As encoded in the germline V gene, CDR1 is MDHEN while CDR2 is SYDVKM. This receptor was obtained from a human donor in good health. Some libraries in this study had Jurkat cell RNA spiked in. The V gene is TRBV28 and the J gene is TRBJ2-3; 8 central nucleotides agree with TRBD1. Material: naive CD8+ T cells from blood, with Jurkat cell RNA spiked in. The cell subset or site label, as the study defines it: FACS-sorted CD8+CD4-CCR7+CD45RA+ naive T cells. The DNA sequence reads TGTGCCAGCAGCCTTCAGGGGGCGCTTGCAGATACGCAGTATTTT. Translated, this is CASSLQGALADTQYF.